The entry below describes one T cell receptor (beta chain). This clonotype has ten or more counts. Its antigen is still unknown. No much larger clone is present one base from it, and per-base qualities are unavailable. V and J are truncated by 4 bases and 2 bases respectively, leaving an intervening sequence of 12 bases. Sequences LNHDA (CDR1) and SQIVND (CDR2) are obtained from the germline V gene (reference sequence). The CDR3 has 14 amino acids, counting the end cysteine and phenylalanine. Of all the DNA, just the CDR3 is kept, 42 bases in frame from base 1. The TCR beta CDR3 regions were amplified from the RNA transcripts. For the first round of RT-PCR on the TCR CDR3, the HTBI primer set was used together with the Qiagen OneStep RT-PCR kit. Libraries were constructed in a second round of multiplex PCR, after which size selection and purification were performed. The libraries were sequenced on an Illumina HiSeq2000 using paired-end 100 bp reads. The paper's processing steps were these. Raw data were processed with SOAPnuke, discarding reads with adapters, uncalled bases, mean Phred below 15, or no exact constant-primer or identifier match. High-quality paired reads were merged with COPE v1.2.5, and unique nucleotide sequences were defined as clonotypes. Clonotypes were aligned to IMGT TRBV, TRBD and TRBJ reference segments using MiTCR v1.1. Only V-J combinations with frequency above 0.0001, covering 99% to 99.2% of repertoires, were analysed. A TCS score was defined as the ratio of F50 (clonal expansion) to E x V (chaos), with BLOSUM62-based TCRdist applied between CDR3 peptides within each V-J. Welch's t-statistics and random forest reduced roughly 530 V-J features to under 15, which were used in a naive Bayes classifier (R e1071). TCRdb cleaned the public reads at Q25 with fastp, built clones with MiXCR and kept in-frame beta chains. Each record represents a unique CDR3 protein, reported with the most common genes and DNA among its rows. The V and J calls reflect TCRdb's pipeline rather than the authors' work. The sample table holds fewer than 850,000 distinct CDR3 sequences, of which roughly 17% were seen once. The top ten hold 15% to 19% of the sample.

This sample is part of a study of T cells in Graves' hyperthyroidism and ophthalmopathy (dated by TCRdb to between 2018 and 2021). Concerning the study at large: Peripheral blood samples were taken at initial diagnosis, before any treatment was given. TCR V-J signatures able to tell the groups apart were searched for in a discovery cohort of about a hundred patients, of whom around 42 had Graves' ophthalmopathy and roughly 58 had stable Graves' hyperthyroidism. Prospective prediction of ophthalmopathy was tested in an independent validation cohort consisting of 18 hyperthyroidism patients and 15 or so patients who later progressed to ophthalmopathy. The 100 discovery patients were divided at random into training and test sets in a 7:3 ratio. Thyroid tissue and blood T-cell repertoires from roughly 6 Graves' hyperthyroidism patients were also compared in the study. Following sampling, methimazole starting at 30 mg daily was given to hyperthyroidism patients, and high-dose intravenous methylprednisolone was given to ophthalmopathy patients. The paper describes TCR Vbeta CDR3 sequencing of some 130 peripheral blood samples, made up of roughly 40 ophthalmopathy patients, around 73 hyperthyroidism patients and 17 progressor patients.

Stable Graves' hyperthyroidism was defined as the absence of progression to ophthalmopathy over 18 months of follow-up. Hyperthyroidism patients were newly diagnosed, with disease duration under 2 months, and aged 18 to 65 years. Any patient with an uncontrolled infection, another autoimmune disease, pregnancy or lactation was excluded. Diagnoses relied on clinical symptoms, serum thyroxine and TRAb, thyroid ultrasound and orbital computed tomography. PBMCs were isolated from roughly 10 ml of fresh peripheral blood by Ficoll-Paque density gradient centrifugation. Total RNA was extracted with Trizol reagent, and quality was checked on an Agilent 2100 Bioanalyzer. What the study reported, not specific to this receptor: No statistical method was used to fix the sample size in advance, and group allocation was not hidden from the investigators. During validation, the model predicted progression to ophthalmopathy a median of about 6.3 months ahead of onset, with almost 71% sensitivity and 72% to 80% specificity. Ophthalmopathy was separated from stable hyperthyroidism by a 13 V-J signature model, with around 90% sensitivity and roughly 81% specificity obtained in cross-validation and 80%/75% obtained in testing. Most expanded thyroid clonotypes (frequency above 0.001) were also detected in blood, a finding suggesting that blood repertoires may reflect thyroid immune responses.

The sequencing sample was made of blood. The sequence joins TRBV19 to TRBJ2-7; possibly the D gene is TRBD1, per 6 matching bases. The origin of this receptor is a man over 45 with Graves' hyperthyroidism. The DNA sequence is as follows: TGTGCCAGTAGTACGGACAGAGCCCCCTACGAGCAGTACTTC. It translates as CASSTDRAPYEQYF.